The 2 T cell receptor beta chains listed next were all sequenced from one sample in a study of T cell responses to AZD1222 COVID-19 vaccine. Assay used: immunoSEQ multiplex PCR; TCRdb lists only in-frame clones, some missing. Of 75,000 to 100,000 clones listed, approximately 87% are singletons. Sequences were derived from peripheral blood, sampled on day 0 of AZD1222 vaccination. These receptors were taken from an adult in good health.

The V gene is TRBV3-1 (or the pseudogene TRBV3-2), the J gene TRBJ1-2; weak D call: TRBD1 (5 bases). The ends were cut back, 0 bases at V and 8 bases at J, with 13 bases in the middle. From germline, CDR1 is LGHDT and CDR2 YNNKEL (reference sequence). The CDR3 totals 14 residues. CDR3 coding DNA: TGTGCCAGCAGCCAAGACAGGGCCCGGCGAGGCTACACCTTC. Its protein is CASSQDRARRGYTF.

This chain links TRBV6-5 with TRBJ1-1, with D tentatively TRBD1 (5 bases). The CDR3 sequence is 13 residues long. Trimming took 11 bases from V and 3 from J, leaving 16 bases between them. The V gene's germline CDR1 is MNHEY and CDR2 SVGAGI. The CDR3, as DNA: TGTGCCGTGAGGGGAACCCGGGACACTGAAGCTTTCTTT. This codes for CAVRGTRDTEAFF.